These T cell receptor beta chains were read from a single sample in a study of cytomegalovirus exposure and HLA in healthy donors. Measured with immunoSEQ multiplex PCR; TCRdb has only the in-frame clones, and not every one. Among roughly 100,000 clones listed, around 81% were seen once. Sequenced input: PBMCs. The receptors here all came from a man in his forties or fifties in good health and CMV-seropositive. Both conserved end residues are part of each CDR3. A D gene is named only where the DNA matches it firmly. Not every row has a clone size; where given, it reads once, few, many or a size class.

>TRBV5-1|once|TRBJ2-2|TRBD1
TGCGCCAGCAGCTTGAAGGGGGCATCCGGGGAGCTGTTTTTT
CASSLKGASGELFF
>TRBV6-5|NA|TRBJ1-6|NA
TGTGCCAGCAGAAACGCGGGGAACAATTCACCCCTCCACTTT
CASRNAGNNSPLHF
>TRBV11-2|NA|TRBJ2-7|TRBD1
TGTGCCAGCGGCACACAGGGGGCCTCCTACGAGCAGTACTTC
CASGTQGASYEQYF
>TRBV19|NA|TRBJ1-1|TRBD1
TGTGCCAGTAGTAGTACCGGGACAGCGAACACTGAAGCTTTCTTT
CASSSTGTANTEAFF
>TRBV11-2|NA|TRBJ1-1|NA
TGTGCCAGCAGCTTATGGTACTCTGAAGCTTTCTTT
CASSLWYSEAFF
>TRBV9|few|TRBJ2-5|NA
TGTGCCAGCAGCCCGGACTATGAAGAGACCCAGTACTTC
CASSPDYEETQYF
>TRBV5-1|NA|TRBJ2-1|TRBD1
TGCGCCAGCAGCATACAGGGGCAGTTGACCAATGAGCAGTTCTTC
CASSIQGQLTNEQFF
>TRBV18|NA|TRBJ1-2|NA
TGTGCCAGCTCACCAAATACCTCCGGTCATGGCTACACCTTC
CASSPNTSGHGYTF
>TRBV6-1|NA|TRBJ1-2|TRBD1
TGTGCCAGCAGCAGGACAGGGGGCGCCTATGGCTACACCTTC
CASSRTGGAYGYTF
>TRBV30|once|TRBJ2-1|NA
TGTGCCTGGAGTGCCCTCGTACTATCCGAGCAGTTCTTC
CAWSALVLSEQFF
>TRBV11-2|NA|TRBJ2-5|NA
TGTGCCAGCAGCTCAGGCTTACAAGAGACCCAGTACTTC
CASSSGLQETQYF
>TRBV6-4|NA|TRBJ2-3|TRBD2
TGTGCCAGCAGTCCCGGACTAGCAGGGGATACGCAGTATTTT
CASSPGLAGDTQYF
>TRBV7-2|NA|TRBJ2-3|TRBD2
TGTGCCAGCAGCTTTCCGACTAGCGGGACGCGAGATACGCAGTATTTT
CASSFPTSGTRDTQYF
>TRBV6-5|medium-sized|TRBJ1-1|TRBD1
TGTGCCAGCAGTTACGACAGGGGACGATTCACTGAAGCTTTCTTT
CASSYDRGRFTEAFF
>TRBV27|NA|TRBJ1-6|TRBD1
TGTGCCAGCAGTTTAGCCACCGGGACAGGGAATACACCCCTCCACTTT
CASSLATGTGNTPLHF
>TRBV18|NA|TRBJ2-7|TRBD2
TGTGCCAGCTCACTCCAGACTAGCGGTATATACGAGCAGTACTTC
CASSLQTSGIYEQYF
>TRBV7-2|NA|TRBJ2-7|NA
TGTGCCAGCAGCTTAGCAGGGAGAGAGCAGTACTTC
CASSLAGREQYF
>TRBV7-6|NA|TRBJ2-1|TRBD2
TGTGCCAGCAGCACCCTAGCACCCCCAAGCGGGAGCTACAATGAGCAGTTCTTC
CASSTLAPPSGSYNEQFF
>TRBV7-2|NA|TRBJ1-2|NA
TGTGCCAGCAGCGGCAGGGTATACGGCTATGGCTACACCTTC
CASSGRVYGYGYTF
>TRBV2|NA|TRBJ1-2|NA
TGTGCCAGCAGTCCCGTTCTGTCCAACTATGGCTACACCTTC
CASSPVLSNYGYTF
>TRBV7-6|once|TRBJ2-5|NA
TGTGCCAGCAGCTCCATGACTAGTTGGGAGACCCAGTACTTC
CASSSMTSWETQYF
>TRBV21-1|few|TRBJ2-7|NA
TGTGCCAGCAGCAAAGTGGAAGGGGCCAACGAGCAGTACTTC
CASSKVEGANEQYF
>TRBV7-2|once|TRBJ1-2|TRBD1
TGTGCCAGCAGCATCTCCGGGACAGGGGCCTATGGCTACACCTTC
CASSISGTGAYGYTF
>TRBV5-5|NA|TRBJ1-2|NA
TGTGCCAGCAGCCTGTACTACGGGGGTACAAACTATGGCTACACCTTC
CASSLYYGGTNYGYTF
>TRBV19|NA|TRBJ1-1|NA
TGTGCCAGTAACGTGGCAGGATTCGCTGAAGCTTTCTTT
CASNVAGFAEAFF
>TRBV28|NA|TRBJ1-2|NA
TGTGCCAGCAGTTCCGGGGGGGGCGTACGGTATGGCTACACCTTC
CASSSGGGVRYGYTF
>TRBV6-1|NA|TRBJ2-7|TRBD2
TGTGCCAGCAGTGCCCCCCTTCTAGCGGGAGGGCCACCCTACGAGCAGTACTTC
CASSAPLLAGGPPYEQYF
>TRBV10-3|NA|TRBJ1-4|NA
TGTGCCATCAGTGGGGCCCAATCTACCTCCCCAACTAATGAAAAACTGTTTTTT
CAISGAQSTSPTNEKLFF
>TRBV9|NA|TRBJ2-2|NA
TGTGCCAGCAGCGCCAGACAGTACACCGGGGAGCTGTTTTTT
CASSARQYTGELFF
>TRBV30|NA|TRBJ1-2|NA
TGTGCCTGGTGGGAGGGGGGCGCTGGCTATGGCTACACCTTC
CAWWEGGAGYGYTF
>TRBV19|NA|TRBJ2-6|TRBD1
TGTGCCAGTAGTAAGGACAGGCTCTCTGGGGCCAACGTCCTGACTTTC
CASSKDRLSGANVLTF
>TRBV2|NA|TRBJ2-5|NA
TGTGCCAGCAGTGCTGGGGGGGCAGGGGAGACCCAGTACTTC
CASSAGGAGETQYF
>TRBV6-1|NA|TRBJ1-3|TRBD1
TGTGCCGGAAATACAGGGGACCTCTCTGGAAACACCATATATTTT
CAGNTGDLSGNTIYF
>TRBV10-3|NA|TRBJ1-2|NA
TGTGCCATTGAGTCGCAGGACTACTATGGCTACACCTTC
CAIESQDYYGYTF
>TRBV5-4|NA|TRBJ2-1|NA
TGTGCCAGCAGCTTGCCAGGGGTCGACTCCTACAATGAGCAGTTCTTC
CASSLPGVDSYNEQFF
>TRBV30|NA|TRBJ2-1|TRBD2
TGTGCCTGGAGTCCGACTAGCGGGGATTACAATGAGCAGTTCTTC
CAWSPTSGDYNEQFF
>TRBV7-9|once|TRBJ1-2|NA
TGTGCCAGCAGCTTAGCGCGCGACGGGATCTATGGCTACACCTTC
CASSLARDGIYGYTF
>TRBV6-1|NA|TRBJ2-5|NA
TGTGCCAGCAGTGAAAGGGAGAGAGAGACCCAGTACTTC
CASSERERETQYF